These 15 T cell receptor beta chains were all obtained from the same sample, sequenced in a study of tumor and adjacent non-tumor tissue in lung cancer. TCRbeta libraries were built with three rounds of nested PCR, modified from ARM-PCR. From the multiplex PCR reads, TCRdb called clonotypes with MiXCR, one entry per CDR3 protein. The repertoire holds approximately 100,000 distinct CDR3 sequences, with 65% as singletons. No cell sorting was done before RNA was extracted from the tissue. More than 3 cm separated this lung sample from the edge of the tumor. What was sequenced was distant non-tumor lung tissue. These receptors were collected from a man younger than 45 with non-small cell lung cancer.

This clonotype was seen at least ten times. The chain joins TRBV4-1 to TRBJ1-2; D perhaps matches TRBD1 (6 bases). Germline V gives CDR1 MGHRA, CDR2 YSYEKL. This CDR3 is 15 amino acids long. V was pared by 1 base and J by 7 bases, with 16 bases between. The DNA of the CDR3 is TGCGCCAGCAGCCAAGTAGGGGGGGTCGGAATTGGCTACACCTTC. Translation gives CASSQVGGVGIGYTF.

On this clonotype: As the CDR3 is not closed by the conserved phenylalanine or tryptophan, this likely results from a read error. The chain combines TRBV6-1 with TRBJ1-2; D is ambiguous. CDR1 is MNHNS and CDR2 is SASEGT in the germline V gene. This CDR3 region has 14 residues. V shed 0 bases and J shed 4 bases, with 9 bases lying between them. The CDR3 loop is CASSEAGGPYGYTL. The CDR3 nucleotides are TGTGCCAGCAGTGAAGCCGGAGGGCCCTATGGCTACACCTTA.

Sample share makes this clonotype medium-sized. This chain uses TRBV12-3 or TRBV12-4 with TRBJ2-2; D not resolved. The CDR3 consists of 17 residues. V lost 2 bases to trimming and J lost 2 bases, with 15 bases between them. CDR3 nucleotide sequence: TGTGCCAGCAGTTTATGGACCCCTGTCCAAAACACCGGGGAGCTGTTTTTT. This encodes CASSLWTPVQNTGELFF.

A word on this clonotype: One end of the junction does not line up with germline, which may come from a read error. This chain connects TRBV11-2 to TRBJ2-1; D is unclear. Per the germline V gene, CDR1 is SGHAT and CDR2 is FQNNGV. The CDR3 extends over 12 amino acids. CDR3: CASGLGLPEHFF. The CDR3 DNA is TGTGCCAGCGGCTTAGGCCTCCCAGAGCACTTCTTC.

With respect to this clonotype: With a much larger clone just one base away, this may be a read error. The CDR3 region has the DNA TGCGCCAGCAGCTTGGCCGACAGCCACACCGGGGAGCTGTGTTTT. Residues: CASSLADSHTGELCF. The J gene is TRBJ2-2, the V gene TRBV5-1; the D call may be TRBD1 or TRBD2 (5 bases each). The CDR3 runs 15 residues. Germline CDR1 and CDR2: SGHRS and YFSETQ.

This clonotype came up once. The junction and the germline gene differ at one end; a read error may be behind it. The rearrangement uses TRBV11-2 and TRBJ1-2; D not certain. Germline V gene lookup returns CDR1 SGHAT and CDR2 FQNNGV. The CDR3 is 13 residues long. In DNA form, the CDR3 reads TGTACCAGCAGAGATACAGCTAACTATGGCTACACCTTC. This translates into CTSRDTANYGYTF. Using reference TRBV11-2 and TRBJ1-2 for the parts outside the CDR3, the full variable domain is EAGVAQSPRYKIIEKRQSVAFWCNPISGHATLYWYQQILGQGPKLLIQFQNNGVVDDSQLPKDRFSAERLKGVDSTLKIQPAKLEDSAVYLCTSRDTANYGYTFGSGTRLTVV.

A few counts support this clonotype. One end of the junction fails to match germline, which may point to a read error. This sequence joins TRBV11-1 and TRBJ2-4, with no clear D. Germline V CDR1 and CDR2: SGHAT, FQDESV (reference sequence). There are 16 residues in the CDR3. The CDR3 reads CASSHSGRATKNIQYF. The CDR3, as DNA: TGTGCTAGCAGCCACTCAGGTAGGGCGACCAAAAACATCCAGTACTTC.

To note about this clonotype: The junction shows a germline mismatch at one end, possibly a read error. This chain connects TRBV4-3 to TRBJ2-5, with D possibly TRBD2 on 7 matching bases. Germline assignment: CDR1 LGHNA and CDR2 YSLEER. The CDR3 sequence is 15 residues long. The CDR3 spells CASSHVGGRGETQHF. DNA for the CDR3: TGCGCCAGCAGCCATGTCGGGGGGCGCGGAGAGACCCAGCACTTC.

A word on this clonotype: The conserved final phenylalanine or tryptophan is absent from the CDR3, which likely points to a read error. The DNA is omitted, as the CDR3 cannot be located on it reliably, and the CDR3 follows TCRdb's listing. CDR3 amino acids: CASSQDNDSGGFRKFS. The rearrangement links TRBV4-1 to TRBJ2-1; the table's TRBD2 call for D was not verified on the DNA. Termini included, the CDR3 measures 16 amino acids. CDR1 is MGHRA and CDR2 is YSYEKL in the germline V gene.

On this clonotype itself: The junction departs from the called germline gene at one end, perhaps through a read error. The CDR3 coding sequence is TGCGCTAGCAGCCAAGATGAGACGGGAGGTATGTACGAGAAGTACTTC. Its translation: CASSQDETGGMYEKYF. The chain employs TRBV4-1 and TRBJ2-7; 7 bases line up with TRBD2. In germline, CDR1 is MGHRA, CDR2 YSYEKL. The CDR3 is 16 amino acids.

The rearrangement links TRBV6-5 to TRBJ2-7; a weak D match, TRBD1 (6 bases). Trimming cost V 7 bases and J 3 bases, with 16 bases left between them. The germline gives CDR1 MNHEY, CDR2 SVGAGI. The CDR3 has 14 residues. The CDR3 loop is CASTEDRGGYEQYF. The CDR3 nucleotides are TGTGCCAGCACTGAGGACAGAGGCGGCTACGAGCAGTACTTC.

Concerning this clonotype itself: One end of the junction does not line up with germline, which may come from a read error. The chain couples TRBV20-1 to TRBJ2-1, with 10 bases identical to TRBD2. This CDR3 comprises 17 residues. CDR1 and CDR2 from the germline V gene are DFQATT and SNEGSKA (reference sequence). CDR3 DNA: TGCAGTGGTAGAGAACTAGCGGGGCCTAGCTCCTACAATGAGCAGTTATTC. Translated, it gives CSGRELAGPSSYNEQLF.

In the case of this clonotype: Relative to the germline gene, one junction end is altered; a read error may explain this. The rearrangement uses TRBV20-1 and TRBJ2-4, with TRBD2 matching over 12 bases. CDR3 length: 15 amino acids. Germline CDR1 is DFQATT and CDR2 is SNEGSKA (reference sequence). CDR3: CSATTSGSVNNIQYF. Written as DNA, the CDR3 is TGCAGTGCTACGACTAGCGGGAGTGTCAACAACATTCAATACTTC.

Of note for this clonotype: At one of its ends the junction is not consistent with the germline gene, which may arise from a read error. The chain carries TRBV11-3 and TRBJ2-1; D is perhaps TRBD1 (5 bases). CDR3 length equals 12 residues. Germline-derived CDR1 and CDR2 are SGHNT and YENEEA. CDR3 protein: CASSFNRNEQSF. CDR3 in DNA: TGTGCCAGTAGCTTTAACAGGAATGAGCAGTCCTTC. Full variable domain (missing parts from reference TRBV11-3 and TRBJ2-1): EAGVVQSPRYKIIEKKQPVAFWCNPISGHNTLYWYLQNLGQGPELLIRYENEEAVDDSQLPKDRFSAERLKGVDSTLKIQPAELGDSAVYLCASSFNRNEQSFGPGTRLTVL.

Comments on this clonotype: One end of the junction varies from germline; a read error may be responsible. The gene calls are TRBV11-2 and TRBJ2-5, with no clear D. The CDR3 is 14 residues long. CDR1 is SGHAT and CDR2 is FQNNGV in the germline V gene. For the CDR3, the DNA is TGTGACAGCAGCTTAGATCCCCTGTTTAAGACCCAGTACTTC. Translation gives CDSSLDPLFKTQYF.